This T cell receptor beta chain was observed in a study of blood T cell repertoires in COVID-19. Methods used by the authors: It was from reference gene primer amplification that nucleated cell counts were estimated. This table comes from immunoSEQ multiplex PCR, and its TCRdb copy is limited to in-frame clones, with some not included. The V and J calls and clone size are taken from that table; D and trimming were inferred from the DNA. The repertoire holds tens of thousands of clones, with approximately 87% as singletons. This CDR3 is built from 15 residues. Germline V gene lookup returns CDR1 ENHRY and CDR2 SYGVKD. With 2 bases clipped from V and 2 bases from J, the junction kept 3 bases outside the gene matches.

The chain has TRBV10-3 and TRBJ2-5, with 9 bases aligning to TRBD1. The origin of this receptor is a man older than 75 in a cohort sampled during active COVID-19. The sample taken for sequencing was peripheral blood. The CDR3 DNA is TGTGCCATCAGTGAGAAGGACAGGGGACAAGAGACCCAGTACTTC. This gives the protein CAISEKDRGQETQYF.